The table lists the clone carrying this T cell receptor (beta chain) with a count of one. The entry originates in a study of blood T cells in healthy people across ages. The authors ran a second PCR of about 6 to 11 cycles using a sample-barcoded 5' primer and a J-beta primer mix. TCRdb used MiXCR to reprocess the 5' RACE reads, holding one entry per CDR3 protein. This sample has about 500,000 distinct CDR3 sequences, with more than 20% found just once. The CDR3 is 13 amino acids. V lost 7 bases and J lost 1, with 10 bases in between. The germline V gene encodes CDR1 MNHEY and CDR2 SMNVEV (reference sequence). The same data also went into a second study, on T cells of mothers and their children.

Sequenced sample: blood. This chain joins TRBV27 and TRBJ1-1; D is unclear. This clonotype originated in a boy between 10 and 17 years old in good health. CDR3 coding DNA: TGTGCCAGCACAAGGGCAGGGAACACTGAAGCTTTCTTT. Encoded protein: CASTRAGNTEAFF.